This TCR beta chain was profiled in a study of cytomegalovirus exposure and HLA in healthy donors (dated by TCRdb to about 2017). Turning to the overall study: In an earlier analysis of under 750 of the donors, around 290 Gb of sequence data and 95 million to 130 million unique TCR beta sequences from about 190 million T cells were reported. Rather than drawing on any new phenotypic data, the later analysis identified candidate immune exposures from TCR beta sequences and the way those sequences occurred across donors. The number of donors typed differed by locus, with roughly 629-640 for A, B, C, DRB1 and DQB1, roughly 520 for DQA1, 600 to 610 for DPA1, and approximately 470 for DPB1. Besides the first cohort of 666 subjects, a separate validation cohort made up of 120 different subjects was used. The T cell repertoires of 550 to 850 subjects were profiled by immunosequencing and related to cytomegalovirus serostatus. HLA typing covered class I and class II loci at four-digit resolution. Several DR-DQ haplotypes were handled as single units for association and clustering because linkage in the cohort was strong. Approximately 310 gigabases of sequencing data and 70 million to 85 million unique TCR sequences were included in an early release covering about 700 HLA-typed donors. Genome-wide SNP genotypes for about 65% of the roughly 670 donors were used in a later genetic analysis, which treated that subset as a discovery cohort. Across around 400 genotyped donors of the cohort, an average of approximately 200,000 unique TCR beta nucleotide sequences per donor were sequenced, and roughly a sixth of those sequences were non-productive. The study aimed to test whether signatures of past pathogen exposure could be identified by cataloging public T cell receptors. To study patterns of TCR occurrence, a later analysis re-analyzed previously published TCR beta repertoires from 550 to 800 donors and added high-resolution HLA genotyping. Every discovery cohort repertoire had been produced on one sequencing platform. Donor age, sex, ethnicity and CMV serostatus were collected together with the repertoire data. High-throughput TCR immunosequencing, statistical association of individual TCRs with disease status, and machine learning were combined to predict cytomegalovirus infection status. Among the roughly 400 genotyped donors, approximately 81% belonged to the genetic ancestry cluster associated with self-reported Caucasian donors. To decide whether each TCR beta V gene segment behaved as functional or pseudogenic, an earlier analysis of approximately 620 of the donors relied on high-throughput TCR beta sequencing. Points the paper makes about the study in general: A later analysis found that TCR association rates varied across HLA loci, with DRB1 alleles showing the most associated TCRs and HLA-C alleles the fewest. The study listed 164 TCR beta chains as associated with cytomegalovirus. In this cohort, only TCR beta chains were sequenced, and detectable features were limited by the absence of alpha or paired-chain data. In a later analysis, HLA-associated TCR beta chains were found to be more clonally expanded and to have lower generation probabilities than equally common non-associated chains. Linkage disequilibrium might explain the correlated functional status among segregating V segments, but an unknown experimental factor could not be excluded. The authors suggested that the approach could potentially be generalized to other disease states and immunological phenotypes. A later analysis associated 15,000 or so TCR beta sequences with specific HLA alleles at a false discovery rate of 0.05. When HLA alleles, especially DR and DQ, strongly co-occurred, TCR associations were difficult to assign to individual alleles. The classifier was reported to diagnose cytomegalovirus status with high specificity and sensitivity in both the original cohort and the validation cohort. Because HLA typing was missing for some donors at each locus, association tests included only the typed subset. In a later genetic analysis, fewer N-insertions in productive TCRs were reported among donors in an Asian-associated ancestry cluster than the roughly 700-donor mean. Three of the identified cytomegalovirus-associated TCR beta chains were confirmed in vitro to be specific for cytomegalovirus antigens. A later genetic analysis associated a missense DCLRE1C variant with V-gene and J-gene trimming of TCR beta chains, and an independent cohort replicated the association. A further reported finding was that TCR beta sequences accurately predicted the HLA-A and HLA-B alleles for most subjects in the first cohort. Some IMGT-functional V segments, including TRBV6-2 and TRBV6-3, could not be distinguished by the 87-base-pair reads and were therefore excluded. The sequencing pipeline was judged likely to have produced a cluster of highly shared sequence variants as a technical artifact. Most TCR sequences were seen in very few donors, while some public TCRs were found in many individuals. Approximately 18 rarely observed V segments, including chromosome 9 orphons, were excluded from the earlier analysis of almost 600 of the donors because counts were too low. CMV serostatus was the only immune exposure information available for the cohort. In an earlier analysis of over 550 of the donors, most TCR beta V segments were observed in productive rearrangements about 87% or about 30% of the time, broadly matching IMGT annotations. Roughly uniform sequencing depth across donors was assumed in presence/absence analyses, although this assumption may not hold. A later analysis found that most CMV-associated TCR beta chains appeared HLA-restricted, with HLA associations seemingly driven largely by CMV exposure. A later analysis reported that several top co-occurrence clusters appeared linked to parvovirus B19, influenza, CMV and Epstein-Barr virus.

The cohort consisted of 666 healthy bone marrow donors. All cohort members were sampled while nominally healthy, although unrecorded immune exposures were likely present. The donor was CMV seropositive and was included in the group of around 300 seropositive cohort members. A peripheral blood sample was provided by each donor, and peripheral blood mononuclear cells were used for TCR beta sequencing. Genomic DNA extraction from the blood cell samples was performed with the Qiagen DNeasy Blood Extraction Kit. This clone was recorded a few times. Its antigen is currently not known. Base qualities were left out, and no much larger clone turns up one base away. The library was prepared using the immunoSEQ multiplex PCR assay. For the multiplex PCR, a mixture combining 60 forward primers for TCR Vbeta segments and 13 reverse primers for TCR Jbeta segments was used. The CDR3 region of rearranged TCR beta genes was amplified from genomic DNA with a multiplex PCR assay. On the Illumina HiSeq System, the amplified TCR beta libraries were sequenced as 87-base-pair reads. The authors' analysis ran thus. In a later analysis, some 80 million unique TCR beta chains were counted across the approximately 670 repertoires, and approximately 9.9 million of these chains were shared by at least two donors. Raw reads were error-corrected and collapsed into unique sequences by a nearest-neighbor algorithm in which closely related sequences were merged to remove PCR and sequencing errors. Alignment of CDR3 sequences to IMGT reference sequences was used to assign V, D and J gene segments. For a sequence to be retained, a match of at least six nucleotides to both a V gene segment and a J gene segment was required. A rearrangement was called productive if the CDR3 had no stop codons and remained in frame with V and J, and every other rearrangement was called non-productive. Following IMGT convention, CDR3 was defined as the stretch from the second conserved V-encoded cysteine up to the conserved J-encoded phenylalanine. In an earlier analysis of 587 of the donors, sequences lacking an unambiguous match to a single V gene segment were excluded. In an earlier analysis of 587 of the donors, V segments were called functional above 56.7% productive rearrangements and were called segregating when the between-donor standard deviation exceeded 5%. To diagnose cytomegalovirus status from the catalog of TCR beta chain sequences, a statistical classification framework was built. A later analysis assigned V and J genes by comparing TCR nucleotide sequences with IMGT/GENE-DB human TR gene sequences. A later analysis assigned CDR3 sequences and most-parsimonious VDJ recombination scenarios with the TCRdist pipeline. In a later analysis, each TCR beta chain was defined by its CDR3 amino acid sequence together with its V-gene family, and reads without a unique V-gene family were excluded. A later analysis removed 450 to 600 highly shared, low-generation-probability nucleotide sequences to deal with suspected cross-contamination and a sequencing artifact. In a later analysis, a clonal expansion index for each public chain was calculated from normalized within-repertoire ranks of inferred template counts. A later analysis computed generation probabilities with a VDJ recombination model fitted to out-of-frame rearrangements, and checked the results against IGoR. Hypergeometric tests were used in a later analysis to score TCR-TCR, TCR-HLA and TCR-CMV co-occurrence, with a repertoire-size bias correction applied to the TCR pairs. A later analysis estimated false discovery rates by permuting HLA or CMV assignments 20 times. In a later analysis, co-occurring TCRs were grouped using DBSCAN, and TCRdist sequence similarity was added for clustering within HLA-allele-positive subsets. Repertoires with fewer than 30,000 or more than 120,000 public chains were left out of co-occurrence clustering, as were a few repertoires with anomalous nucleotide sharing. The table was pulled from immuneACCESS by TCRdb, which kept in-frame rearrangements only. Such tables lose some clones; where checked, under half of the loss comes from unresolved V genes, and the rest has no known cause. From that table come the V and J calls and clone size; the DNA was used to work out D and trimming. The sample table records 70,000 to 85,000 clones; about 68% of these occur just once. Jointly, the top ten make up 7.5% to 9.5% of the sample.

Unmatched junction bases come to 7, with V trimmed by 5 bases and J by 7 bases. CDR1 SNHLY and CDR2 FYNNEI are derived from the germline V gene. The CDR3 starts with the cysteine, ends with the phenylalanine, and has 15 residues. Kept here is only the CDR3 DNA, which spans 45 bases and is read in frame from base 1. The sequencing input was PBMCs. The TCR was taken from a man between 40 and 49 years old in good health and CMV-seropositive. The chain is made from TRBV2 and TRBJ1-6, with 8 central nucleotides matching TRBD1. The sequence in DNA is TGTGCCAGCAGTCAGCAGGGGGCGCGAAATTCACCCCTCCACTTT. Translated, it gives CASSQQGARNSPLHF.